These 16 T cell receptor beta chains were all obtained from the same sample, sequenced in a study of CD8+CD57+ T cells in acquired aplastic anemia. Patients selected for sequencing had displayed CD8+CD57+ cell expansion by flow cytometry. Profiling of TCR beta VDJ combinations and CDR3 sequences used genomic DNA as template. TCRdb re-analysed the reads in MiXCR, keeping a single row per CDR3 protein. The data hold about 150,000 distinct CDR3 sequences, with about 52% observed a single time. Sequencing input: sorted CD4+, CD8+, or CD8+CD57+ T cells (not recorded which) from PBMCs. The receptor set was obtained from a human donor with aplastic anemia.

Many counts were recorded for this clonotype. This chain uses TRBV10-1 with TRBJ2-7, with 8 bases lining up with TRBD1. The trim removed 3 bases at V and 1 base at J, leaving 8 bases unmatched. In germline, CDR1 is WNHNN, CDR2 SYGVQD (reference sequence). The CDR3 spans 16 residues. The CDR3: CASSEGQGTLSYEQYF. The CDR3 region has the DNA TGCGCCAGCAGTGAAGGACAGGGAACCTTATCCTACGAGCAGTACTTC.

This clonotype was picked up many times. The chain recombines TRBV9 with TRBJ2-3; D is ambiguous. CDR1 and CDR2 from the germline V gene are SGDLS and YYNGEE. V shed 1 base and J shed 0 bases, with 9 bases lying between them. This CDR3 has 15 residues. Here the CDR3 reads CASSVSQISTDTQYF. The CDR3, as DNA: TGTGCCAGCAGCGTAAGCCAGATTAGCACAGATACGCAGTATTTT. Using reference TRBV9 and TRBJ2-3 for the parts outside the CDR3, the full variable domain is DSGVTQTPKHLITATGQRVTLRCSPRSGDLSVYWYQQSLDQGLQFLIQYYNGEERAKGNILERFSAQQFPDLHSELNLSSLELGDSALYFCASSVSQISTDTQYFGPGTRLTVL.

The sample holds many counts of this clonotype. CDR3: CASSPLGRETQYF. As DNA, the CDR3 is TGTGCCAGCTCACCACTAGGGCGGGAGACCCAGTACTTC. The chain has TRBV18 and TRBJ2-5, with D unresolved. Trimming took off 1 base at V and 5 bases at J, with 8 bases between the two ends. This CDR3 has 13 residues. CDR1 is KGHSH and CDR2 is LQKENI in the germline V gene.

In its sample, this clonotype was seen many times. The chain recombines TRBV6-1 with TRBJ2-3, with D uncertain. CDR3 length: 14 amino acids. V shed 5 bases and J shed 4 bases, with 13 bases lying between them. The germline V gene has CDR1 MNHNS and CDR2 SASEGT. The CDR3 loop reads CASSPRGVADTQYF. Here the CDR3 DNA reads TGTGCCAGCAGTCCCCGTGGGGTCGCAGATACGCAGTATTTT.

The rearrangement uses TRBV9 and TRBJ1-2; D is possibly TRBD1 (5 bases). The CDR3 loop spans 15 amino acids. CDR1 is SGDLS, CDR2 YYNGEE, per germline. The germline V and J ends were trimmed by 0 bases and 1 base, with 10 bases remaining between them. In DNA form, the CDR3 reads TGTGCCAGCAGCGTAGCGGGACGGATTAACTATGGCTACACCTTC. It is translated as CASSVAGRINYGYTF.

With respect to this clonotype: Germline is not matched at one junction end, which may reflect a read error. This chain joins TRBV25-1 and TRBJ2-5, with 8 bases that match TRBD2. The CDR3 spans 14 residues. The germline V gene has CDR1 MGHDK and CDR2 SYGVNS. The CDR3 loop reads CASSLSGIQETQYF. The CDR3, as DNA: TGCGCCAGCAGCCTTAGCGGGATCCAAGAGACCCAGTACTTC.

The sample holds one count of this clonotype. This rearrangement joins TRBV6-5 to TRBJ1-6, with D possibly TRBD1 on 5 matching bases. The CDR3 has 15 residues. Germline-derived CDR1 and CDR2 are MNHEY and SVGAGI. V was shortened by 4 bases and J by 9 bases, with 16 bases between the two germline ends. CDR3 amino acids: CASSWVTNQGSPLHF. In DNA form, the CDR3 reads TGTGCCAGCAGTTGGGTGACTAATCAGGGTTCACCCCTCCACTTT.

The CDR3 here is CSAQGGGYEQYF. The CDR3 nucleotides read TGCAGCGCCCAGGGGGGAGGCTACGAGCAGTACTTC. The chain uses TRBV29-1 and TRBJ2-7, with a tentative D call TRBD1 (7 bases). Germline lookup yields CDR1 SQVTM and CDR2 ANQGSEA. V was shortened by 7 bases and J by 3 bases, with 13 bases between the two germline ends. The CDR3 is made up of 12 amino acids.

Ten or more counts support this clonotype. The J gene is TRBJ2-6, the V gene TRBV7-9; tentatively, D is TRBD1 (5 bases). Trimming removed 7 bases at V and 4 bases at J, with 23 bases between. The CDR3 has 18 amino acids. Germline lookup yields CDR1 SEHNR and CDR2 FQNEAQ (reference sequence). The CDR3 DNA reads as TGTGCCAGCATCCTACCCTCCATCAGGGCATCAGGGGCCAACGTCCTGACTTTC. Protein sequence: CASILPSIRASGANVLTF.

The table lists this clonotype with many counts. This chain connects TRBV7-9 to TRBJ2-2; 7 bases are a match to TRBD2. Germline V CDR1 and CDR2: SEHNR, FQNEAQ (reference sequence). The ends lost 3 bases at V and 6 bases at J; junction bases unmatched: 4. This CDR3 has 14 residues. The CDR3 spells CASSFSGGAGELFF. CDR3 in DNA: TGTGCCAGCAGCTTTTCGGGGGGTGCCGGGGAGCTGTTTTTT.

Regarding this clonotype: A read error is possible here, since a much larger clone lies one base away. The DNA of the CDR3 is TGTGCCAGCACCGGAGCGGGGGTTGACGCTGAAGCTTTCTTT. Translation gives CASTGAGVDAEAFF. This chain links TRBV5-4 with TRBJ1-1; TRBD1 is a possible D gene (5 bases). The V gene's germline CDR1 is SGHNT and CDR2 YYREEE (reference sequence). V lost 6 bases and J 6 bases, leaving 18 bases between the germline ends. The CDR3 sequence is 14 residues long.

The chain employs TRBV19 and TRBJ1-5, with TRBD1 identical over 10 bases. CDR3 length equals 13 residues. CDR1 LNHDA and CDR2 SQIVND come from the germline V gene (reference sequence). The V gene end was trimmed by 7 bases and the J gene end by 5 bases; junction bases not matched to a gene: 2. DNA of the CDR3: TGTGCCAGTAAGGGGACAGGGGATCAGCCCCAGCATTTT. It encodes CASKGTGDQPQHF.

The rearrangement links TRBV19 to TRBJ2-2; 7 bases align to TRBD2. CDR3 length: 15 residues. V shed 7 bases, J shed 6 bases, and the junction held 11 bases outside the gene matches. CDR1 is LNHDA, CDR2 SQIVND, per germline (reference sequence). The CDR3 coding sequence is TGTGCCAGTATTGGGACTACACGGGGGGCCGGGGAGCTGTTTTTT. It is translated as CASIGTTRGAGELFF.

Ten or more counts support this clonotype. The J gene is TRBJ1-2, the V gene TRBV18, with D maybe TRBD1 (6 bases). The germline V gene has CDR1 KGHSH and CDR2 LQKENI. The ends were cut back, 0 bases at V and 3 bases at J, with 11 bases in the middle. This CDR3 is 15 amino acids long. The CDR3 nucleotides read TGTGCCAGCTCACCACCTGGGGGCAGGGACTATGGCTACACCTTC. Translation gives CASSPPGGRDYGYTF.

The chain uses TRBV6-4 and TRBJ2-3; TRBD1 matches at 10 bases. The junction had 4 bases not matched to a gene; V was cut back by 8 bases and J by 5 bases. This CDR3 comprises 13 residues. Germline V gene lookup returns CDR1 MRHNA and CDR2 SNTAGT. The CDR3 reads CASGTGVVDTQYF. The CDR3 DNA sequence: TGTGCCAGCGGGACAGGGGTCGTAGATACGCAGTATTTT.

This clonotype has only one observation. The rearrangement links TRBV5-1 to TRBJ1-1; D remains unclear. There are 14 residues in the CDR3. The V gene lost 2 bases and the J gene lost 6 bases, with 14 bases spanning the gap. The germline V gene has CDR1 SGHRS and CDR2 YFSETQ. CDR3 residues: CASSLEQFMPEAFF. The CDR3 DNA is TGCGCCAGCAGCTTAGAACAGTTCATGCCTGAAGCTTTCTTT. Together with reference TRBV5-1 and TRBJ1-1, the CDR3 gives the full variable domain: KAGVTQTPRYLIKTRGQQVTLSCSPISGHRSVSWYQQTPGQGLQFLFEYFSETQRNKGNFPGRFSGRQFSNSRSEMNVSTLELGDSALYLCASSLEQFMPEAFFGQGTRLTVV.